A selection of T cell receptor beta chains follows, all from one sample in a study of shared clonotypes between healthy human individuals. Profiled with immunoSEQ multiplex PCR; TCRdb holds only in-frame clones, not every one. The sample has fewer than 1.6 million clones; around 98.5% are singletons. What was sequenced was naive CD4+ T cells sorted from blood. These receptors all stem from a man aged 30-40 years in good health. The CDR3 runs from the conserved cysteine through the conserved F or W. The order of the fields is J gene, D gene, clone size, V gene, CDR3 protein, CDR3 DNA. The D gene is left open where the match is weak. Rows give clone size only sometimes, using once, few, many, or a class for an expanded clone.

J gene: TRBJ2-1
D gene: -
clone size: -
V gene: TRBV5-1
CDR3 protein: CASSFRSGALYNEQFF
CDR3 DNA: TGCGCCAGCAGCTTTAGGAGCGGAGCTCTCTACAATGAGCAGTTCTTC

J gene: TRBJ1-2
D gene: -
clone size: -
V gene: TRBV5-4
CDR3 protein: CASSLAGVGGYTF
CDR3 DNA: TGTGCCAGCAGCTTGGCAGGGGTTGGCGGCTACACCTTC

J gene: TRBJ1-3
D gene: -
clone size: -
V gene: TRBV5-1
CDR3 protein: CASSLGGVSGNTIYF
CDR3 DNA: TGCGCCAGCAGCTTGGGAGGGGTCTCTGGAAACACCATATATTTT

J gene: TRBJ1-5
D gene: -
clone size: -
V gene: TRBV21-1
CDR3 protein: CASSKDEGIGFSGNQPQHF
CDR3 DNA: TGTGCCAGCAGCAAAGATGAAGGGATTGGATTTTCTGGCAATCAGCCCCAGCATTTT

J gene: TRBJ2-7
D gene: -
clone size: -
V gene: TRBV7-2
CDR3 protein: CASSLRYGEQYF
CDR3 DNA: TGTGCCAGCAGCTTGCGCTACGGCGAGCAGTACTTC

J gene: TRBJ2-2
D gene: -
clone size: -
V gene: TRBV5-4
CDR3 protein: CASSLDPTQELFF
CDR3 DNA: TGTGCCAGCAGCTTGGACCCTACGCAGGAGCTGTTTTTT

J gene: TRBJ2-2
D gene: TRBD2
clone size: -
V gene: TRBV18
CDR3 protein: CASSLSGRAIDGELFF
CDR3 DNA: TGTGCCAGCTCACTAAGCGGGAGGGCCATCGACGGGGAGCTGTTTTTT

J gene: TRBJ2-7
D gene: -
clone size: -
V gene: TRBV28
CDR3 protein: CASIGYPYEQYF
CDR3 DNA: TGTGCCAGCATTGGTTACCCCTACGAGCAGTACTTC

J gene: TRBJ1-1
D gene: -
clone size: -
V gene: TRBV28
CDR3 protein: CASSFRRQMNTEAFF
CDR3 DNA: TGTGCCAGCAGTTTTCGGAGACAGATGAACACTGAAGCTTTCTTT

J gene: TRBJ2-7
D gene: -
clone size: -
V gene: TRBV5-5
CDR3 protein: CASSLEGFYEQYF
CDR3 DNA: TGTGCCAGCAGCTTGGAAGGTTTCTACGAGCAGTACTTC

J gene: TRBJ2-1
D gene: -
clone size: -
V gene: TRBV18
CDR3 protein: CASSALMAGPHNEQFF
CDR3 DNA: TGTGCCAGCTCAGCCCTTATGGCGGGGCCCCACAATGAGCAGTTCTTC

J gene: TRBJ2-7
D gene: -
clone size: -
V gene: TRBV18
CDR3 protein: CASSPMTGRSYEQYF
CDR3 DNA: TGTGCCAGCTCACCCATGACAGGGAGGTCCTACGAGCAGTACTTC

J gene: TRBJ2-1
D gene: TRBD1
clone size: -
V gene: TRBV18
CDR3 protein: CASSRQGNEQFF
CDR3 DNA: TGTGCCAGCTCGCGACAGGGGAATGAGCAGTTCTTC

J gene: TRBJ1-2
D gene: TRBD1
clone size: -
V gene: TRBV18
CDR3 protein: CASSPRTGEGYGYTF
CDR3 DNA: TGTGCCAGCTCACCACGGACAGGCGAAGGCTATGGCTACACCTTC

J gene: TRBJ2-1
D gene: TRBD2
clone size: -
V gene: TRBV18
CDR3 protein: CASSPVTSGTMDEQFF
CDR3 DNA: TGTGCCAGCTCACCGGTAACTAGCGGAACTATGGATGAGCAGTTCTTC

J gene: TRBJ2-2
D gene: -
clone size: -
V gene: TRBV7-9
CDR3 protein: CASRGANTGELFF
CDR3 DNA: TGTGCCAGCAGAGGGGCTAACACCGGGGAGCTGTTTTTT

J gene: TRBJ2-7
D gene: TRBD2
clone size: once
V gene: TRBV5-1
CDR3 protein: CASSSPGSGDYEQYF
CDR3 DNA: TGCGCCAGCAGCTCCCCGGGGAGCGGGGACTACGAGCAGTACTTC

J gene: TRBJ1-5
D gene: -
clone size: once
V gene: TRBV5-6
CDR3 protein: CASSVMTGGNSNQPQHF
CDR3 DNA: TGTGCCAGCAGCGTAATGACAGGTGGTAACAGCAATCAGCCCCAGCATTTT

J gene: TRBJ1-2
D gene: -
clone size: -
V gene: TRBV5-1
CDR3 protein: CASSRDNGYGYTF
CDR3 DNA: TGCGCCAGCAGCAGGGACAATGGCTATGGCTACACCTTC

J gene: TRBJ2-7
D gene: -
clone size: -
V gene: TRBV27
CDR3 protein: CASSLAEGSYEQYF
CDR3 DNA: TGTGCCAGCAGTTTAGCGGAGGGCTCCTACGAGCAGTACTTC

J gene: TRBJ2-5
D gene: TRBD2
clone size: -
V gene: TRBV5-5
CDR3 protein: CASSLHTSGETQYF
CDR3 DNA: TGTGCCAGCAGCTTGCATACTAGCGGCGAGACCCAGTACTTC

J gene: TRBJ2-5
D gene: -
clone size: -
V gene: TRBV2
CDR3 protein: CASTRTGQETQYF
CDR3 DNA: TGTGCCAGCACTAGGACGGGGCAAGAGACCCAGTACTTC

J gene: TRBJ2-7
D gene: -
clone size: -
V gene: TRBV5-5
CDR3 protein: CASSLVGEYNYEQYF
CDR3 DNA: TGTGCCAGCAGCTTGGTTGGGGAGTATAACTACGAGCAGTACTTC

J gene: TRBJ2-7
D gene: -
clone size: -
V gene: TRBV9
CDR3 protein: CASSVGSPYFLLSYEQYF
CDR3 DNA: TGTGCCAGCAGCGTAGGATCACCGTATTTTTTGCTTTCCTACGAGCAGTACTTC

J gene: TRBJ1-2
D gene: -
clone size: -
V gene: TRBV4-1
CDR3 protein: CASSQPGGGKANYGYTF
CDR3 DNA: TGCGCCAGCAGCCAGCCCGGAGGAGGTAAGGCTAACTATGGCTACACCTTC

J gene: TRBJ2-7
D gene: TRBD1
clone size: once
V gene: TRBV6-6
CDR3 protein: CASSYLDRGDYEQYF
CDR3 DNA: TGTGCCAGCAGTTACTTGGACAGGGGGGACTACGAGCAGTACTTC

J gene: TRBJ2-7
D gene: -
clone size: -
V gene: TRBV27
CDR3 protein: CASSPRRGYEQYF
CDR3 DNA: TGTGCCAGCAGTCCCCGGCGAGGGTACGAGCAGTACTTC

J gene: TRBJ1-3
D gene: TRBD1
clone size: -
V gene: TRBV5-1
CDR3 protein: CASSPDRGRTGNTIYF
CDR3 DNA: TGCGCCAGCAGCCCGGACAGGGGGCGAACTGGAAACACCATATATTTT

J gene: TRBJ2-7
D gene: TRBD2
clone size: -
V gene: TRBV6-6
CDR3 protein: CASSSQGLAGRYEQYF
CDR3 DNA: TGTGCCAGCAGTTCCCAGGGACTAGCGGGACGGTACGAGCAGTACTTC